A selection of T cell receptor beta chains follows, all from one sample in a study of beta chain features in type 1 diabetes. Profiled with immunoSEQ multiplex PCR; TCRdb holds only in-frame clones, not every one. The sample contains about 340,000 clones, approximately 12% of which appear only once. The material sequenced was naive CD4+ T cells from blood. The receptors were sampled from a woman aged 18-29 years with type 1 diabetes. The CDR3 runs from the conserved cysteine through the conserved F or W. D genes are given only for firm matches. Clone sizes are given selectively: once, few, many, or a class where the clone is expanded.

>NA|few|TRBV30|TRBJ1-2
CAWSVFRGYTF
TGTGCCTGGAGTGTATTTCGTGGCTACACCTTC
>NA|NA|TRBV7-9|TRBJ1-2
CASSLPPGGTPGTGGYTF
TGTGCCAGCAGCCTTCCACCGGGGGGGACCCCTGGAACGGGGGGCTACACCTTC
>NA|NA|TRBV4-3|TRBJ2-6
CASSLGGRRSSGANVLTF
TGCGCCAGCAGCCTCGGGGGTAGGAGGAGCTCTGGGGCCAACGTCCTGACTTTC
>TRBD1|NA|TRBV2|TRBJ1-2
CASSESDRVNGYTF
TGTGCCAGCAGTGAATCCGACAGGGTGAATGGCTACACCTTC
>NA|few|TRBV19|TRBJ1-1
CASSITDRNTEAFF
TGTGCCAGTAGTATTACGGACAGGAACACTGAAGCTTTCTTT
>TRBD2|NA|TRBV4-2|TRBJ2-1
CASSQDEGSGRTYNEQFF
TGTGCCAGCAGCCAAGATGAAGGCAGCGGGAGAACCTACAATGAGCAGTTCTTC
>TRBD1|NA|TRBV5-1|TRBJ1-1
CASSSGTANTEAFF
TGCGCCAGCAGCTCCGGGACAGCGAACACTGAAGCTTTCTTT
>TRBD1|NA|TRBV11-2|TRBJ2-2
CASSLTGTVTGELFF
TGTGCCAGCAGCTTGACAGGGACCGTCACCGGGGAGCTGTTTTTT
>TRBD1|NA|TRBV4-3|TRBJ1-1
CASSQTGKPLKAFF
TGCGCCAGCAGCCAGACAGGGAAGCCGTTGAAAGCTTTCTTT
>NA|NA|TRBV9|TRBJ2-3
CASSHTGAGFTDTQYF
TGTGCCAGCAGCCACACCGGGGCGGGATTCACAGATACGCAGTATTTT
>NA|few|TRBV30|TRBJ1-5
CAWSRVQGAQPQHF
TGTGCCTGGAGTCGCGTCCAGGGCGCTCAGCCCCAGCATTTT
>NA|few|TRBV11-1|TRBJ1-2
CASSFDAGSSGYTF
TGTGCCAGCAGCTTCGATGCAGGGTCTAGTGGCTACACCTTC
>TRBD2|NA|TRBV13|TRBJ2-3
CASSRGLAGTADTQYF
TGTGCCAGCAGCCGGGGACTAGCGGGGACCGCAGATACGCAGTATTTT
>NA|few|TRBV5-1|TRBJ2-5
CASSFRPAGQETQYF
TGCGCCAGCAGCTTTAGGCCGGCGGGCCAAGAGACCCAGTACTTC
>NA|once|TRBV27|TRBJ2-1
CASSFLGTSQFF
TGTGCCAGCAGTTTCTTGGGGACTTCCCAGTTCTTC
>TRBD2|few|TRBV5-1|TRBJ2-2
CASSLARGLAVESTGELFF
TGCGCCAGCAGCTTGGCCAGGGGACTAGCGGTAGAAAGTACCGGGGAGCTGTTTTTT
>NA|few|TRBV11-2|TRBJ2-5
CASSSGQKQETQYF
TGTGCCAGCAGCTCCGGACAGAAACAAGAGACCCAGTACTTC
>TRBD1|NA|TRBV28|TRBJ1-1
CASRTGGGPFNTEAFF
TGTGCCAGCCGAACAGGGGGCGGGCCTTTTAACACTGAAGCTTTCTTT
>TRBD2|NA|TRBV7-9|TRBJ2-5
CASSLNSGRVQETQYF
TGTGCCAGCAGTCTAAATAGCGGGAGGGTCCAAGAGACCCAGTACTTC
>TRBD1|few|TRBV5-4|TRBJ2-5
CASSLRTGQETQYF
TGTGCCAGCAGCTTGAGGACAGGCCAAGAGACCCAGTACTTC
>NA|NA|TRBV18|TRBJ2-3
CASSPPSGDAQYF
TGTGCCAGCTCACCACCGTCCGGGGATGCGCAGTATTTT
>NA|few|TRBV7-2|TRBJ2-5
CASSLIRETQYF
TGTGCCAGCAGCTTAATCAGAGAGACCCAGTACTTC
>TRBD2|few|TRBV5-1|TRBJ2-1
CASSLATSGRALFRNEQFF
TGCGCCAGCAGCTTGGCGACTAGCGGGAGGGCCCTCTTTAGAAATGAGCAGTTCTTC
>TRBD1|few|TRBV18|TRBJ1-4
CASTWTGGNEKLFF
TGTGCCAGCACCTGGACAGGGGGAAATGAAAAACTGTTTTTT
>TRBD1|NA|TRBV7-2|TRBJ2-3
CASSLGGQDTDTQYF
TGTGCCAGCAGCTTAGGGGGACAGGACACAGATACGCAGTATTTT
>NA|NA|TRBV28|TRBJ2-6
CASSLNRGGATWANVLTF
TGTGCCAGCAGTTTAAACCGAGGAGGGGCCACATGGGCCAACGTCCTGACTTTC
>TRBD1|few|TRBV30|TRBJ1-1
CAWSGIRGAEAFF
TGTGCCTGGAGTGGTATCAGGGGGGCTGAAGCTTTCTTT
>TRBD2|NA|TRBV2|TRBJ2-1
CASSVTTAGVREQFF
TGTGCCAGCAGTGTAACGACGGCGGGAGTCAGGGAGCAGTTCTTC
>TRBD1|NA|TRBV10-3|TRBJ1-5
CAISVQGGQPQHF
TGTGCCATCAGTGTTCAGGGGGGTCAGCCCCAGCATTTT
>NA|few|TRBV25-1|TRBJ1-2
CASSDWGRGDYGYTF
TGTGCCAGCAGTGACTGGGGCAGGGGTGACTATGGCTACACCTTC